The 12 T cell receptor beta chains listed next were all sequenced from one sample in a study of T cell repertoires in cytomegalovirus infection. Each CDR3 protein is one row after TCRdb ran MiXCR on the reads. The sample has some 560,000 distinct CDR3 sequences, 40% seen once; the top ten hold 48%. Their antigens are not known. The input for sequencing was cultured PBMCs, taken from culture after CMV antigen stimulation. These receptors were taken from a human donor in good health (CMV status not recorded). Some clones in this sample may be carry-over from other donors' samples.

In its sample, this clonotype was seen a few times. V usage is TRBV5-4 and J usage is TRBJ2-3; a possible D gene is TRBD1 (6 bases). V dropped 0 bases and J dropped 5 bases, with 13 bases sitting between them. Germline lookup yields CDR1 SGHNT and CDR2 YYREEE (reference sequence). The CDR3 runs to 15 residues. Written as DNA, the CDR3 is TGTGCCAGCAGCTTGGATACAGGGTCAGGAGATACGCAGTATTTT. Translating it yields CASSLDTGSGDTQYF.

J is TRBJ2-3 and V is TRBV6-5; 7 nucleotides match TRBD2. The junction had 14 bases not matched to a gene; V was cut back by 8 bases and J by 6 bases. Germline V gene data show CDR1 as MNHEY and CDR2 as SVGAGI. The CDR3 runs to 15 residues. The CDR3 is CASRSWGGSHDTQYF. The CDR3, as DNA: TGTGCCAGCCGCTCCTGGGGGGGGTCACACGATACGCAGTATTTT.

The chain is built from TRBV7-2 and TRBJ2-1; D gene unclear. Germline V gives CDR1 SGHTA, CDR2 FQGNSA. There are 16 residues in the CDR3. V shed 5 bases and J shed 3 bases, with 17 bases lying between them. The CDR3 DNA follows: TGTGCCAGCAGCCCCCAGACCCGTAGGGTCTACAATGAGCAGTTCTTC. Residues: CASSPQTRRVYNEQFF.

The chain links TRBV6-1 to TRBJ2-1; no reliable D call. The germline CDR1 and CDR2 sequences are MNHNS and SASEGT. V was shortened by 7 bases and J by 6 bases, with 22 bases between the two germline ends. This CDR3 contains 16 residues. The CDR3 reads CASILKQVGSVNEQFF. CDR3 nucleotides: TGTGCCAGCATACTAAAGCAGGTCGGGTCCGTCAATGAGCAGTTCTTC.

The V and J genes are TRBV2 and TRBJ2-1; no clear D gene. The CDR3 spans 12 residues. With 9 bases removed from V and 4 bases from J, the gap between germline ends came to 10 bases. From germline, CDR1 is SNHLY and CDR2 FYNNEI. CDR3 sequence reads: CASGQDYNEQFF. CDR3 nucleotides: TGTGCCAGTGGTCAGGATTACAATGAGCAGTTCTTC.

The CDR3 DNA reads TGTGCCAGCTCATCCGAGATACAAAGTGAGCAGTTCTTC. Amino acids: CASSSEIQSEQFF. The chain uses TRBV18 and TRBJ2-1; D gene unclear. The germline V gene encodes CDR1 KGHSH and CDR2 LQKENI. CDR3 length equals 13 residues. The V end was cut by 5 bases, the J end by 9 bases, with 14 bases between.

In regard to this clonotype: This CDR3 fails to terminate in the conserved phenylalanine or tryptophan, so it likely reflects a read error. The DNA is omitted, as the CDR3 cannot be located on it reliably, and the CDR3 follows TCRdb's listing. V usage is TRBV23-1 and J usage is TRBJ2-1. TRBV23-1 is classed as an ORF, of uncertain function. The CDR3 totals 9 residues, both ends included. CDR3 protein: CASSHPHFS.

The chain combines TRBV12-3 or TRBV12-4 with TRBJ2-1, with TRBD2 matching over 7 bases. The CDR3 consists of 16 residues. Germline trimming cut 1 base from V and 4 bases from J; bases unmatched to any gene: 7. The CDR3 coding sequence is TGTGCCAGCAGTTTAGGGCCGGGAGGTGGGTACAATGAGCAGTTCTTC. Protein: CASSLGPGGGYNEQFF.

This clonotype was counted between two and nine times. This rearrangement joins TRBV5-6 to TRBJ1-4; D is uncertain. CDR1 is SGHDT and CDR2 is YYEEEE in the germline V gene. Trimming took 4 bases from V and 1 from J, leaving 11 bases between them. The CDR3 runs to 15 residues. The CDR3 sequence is CASSPRPRTNEKLFF. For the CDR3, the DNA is TGTGCCAGCAGCCCTAGACCGAGAACTAATGAAAAACTGTTTTTT.

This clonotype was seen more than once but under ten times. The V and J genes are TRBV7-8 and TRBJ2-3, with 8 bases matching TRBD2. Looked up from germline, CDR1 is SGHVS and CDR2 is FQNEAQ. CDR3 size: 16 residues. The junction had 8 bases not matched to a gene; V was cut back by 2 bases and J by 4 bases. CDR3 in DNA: TGTGCCAGCAGCTTACCGGGAGGGCCCTCACCAGATACGCAGTATTTT. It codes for CASSLPGGPSPDTQYF.

Written as DNA, the CDR3 is TGTGCCAGCAGCCAAGAGGCGGGGGGGTACGCCGGGGAGCTGTTTTTT. Encoded protein: CASSQEAGGYAGELFF. The chain links TRBV4-2 to TRBJ2-2, with TRBD2 matching 9 bases. The CDR3 runs 16 residues. The V gene end was trimmed by 0 bases and the J gene end by 6 bases; junction bases not matched to a gene: 5. CDR1 and CDR2 (germline): LGHNA, YNFKEQ.

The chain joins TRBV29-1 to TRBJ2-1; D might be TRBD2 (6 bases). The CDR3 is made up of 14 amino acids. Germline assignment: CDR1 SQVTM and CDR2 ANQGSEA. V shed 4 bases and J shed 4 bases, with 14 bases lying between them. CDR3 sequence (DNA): TGCAGCGTTGGGACGGGGGTTTTATACAATGAGCAGTTCTTC. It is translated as CSVGTGVLYNEQFF.